This T cell receptor beta chain was obtained from a study of blood T cell repertoires in COVID-19. The protocol was immunoSEQ multiplex PCR, while the TCRdb copy is restricted to in-frame clones and leaves out a portion. This repertoire shows more than 300,000 clones, 80% to 95% found once; its top ten account for about 18%. V was clipped by 2 bases and J by 4 bases; unmatched bases: 9. CDR1 is MNHEY, CDR2 SMNVEV, per germline (reference sequence). The CDR3 is made up of 17 amino acids. Sequencing input: PBMCs or T cells enriched from blood (not recorded which). The clonotype was recovered from a woman aged 25 to 39 who had recovered from COVID-19. This chain connects TRBV27 to TRBJ1-2, with TRBD1 identical over 11 bases. CDR3 nucleotide sequence: TGTGCCAGCAGTTTACTAATCGGACAGGGGGCTTTCTATGGCTACACCTTC. Residues: CASSLLIGQGAFYGYTF.